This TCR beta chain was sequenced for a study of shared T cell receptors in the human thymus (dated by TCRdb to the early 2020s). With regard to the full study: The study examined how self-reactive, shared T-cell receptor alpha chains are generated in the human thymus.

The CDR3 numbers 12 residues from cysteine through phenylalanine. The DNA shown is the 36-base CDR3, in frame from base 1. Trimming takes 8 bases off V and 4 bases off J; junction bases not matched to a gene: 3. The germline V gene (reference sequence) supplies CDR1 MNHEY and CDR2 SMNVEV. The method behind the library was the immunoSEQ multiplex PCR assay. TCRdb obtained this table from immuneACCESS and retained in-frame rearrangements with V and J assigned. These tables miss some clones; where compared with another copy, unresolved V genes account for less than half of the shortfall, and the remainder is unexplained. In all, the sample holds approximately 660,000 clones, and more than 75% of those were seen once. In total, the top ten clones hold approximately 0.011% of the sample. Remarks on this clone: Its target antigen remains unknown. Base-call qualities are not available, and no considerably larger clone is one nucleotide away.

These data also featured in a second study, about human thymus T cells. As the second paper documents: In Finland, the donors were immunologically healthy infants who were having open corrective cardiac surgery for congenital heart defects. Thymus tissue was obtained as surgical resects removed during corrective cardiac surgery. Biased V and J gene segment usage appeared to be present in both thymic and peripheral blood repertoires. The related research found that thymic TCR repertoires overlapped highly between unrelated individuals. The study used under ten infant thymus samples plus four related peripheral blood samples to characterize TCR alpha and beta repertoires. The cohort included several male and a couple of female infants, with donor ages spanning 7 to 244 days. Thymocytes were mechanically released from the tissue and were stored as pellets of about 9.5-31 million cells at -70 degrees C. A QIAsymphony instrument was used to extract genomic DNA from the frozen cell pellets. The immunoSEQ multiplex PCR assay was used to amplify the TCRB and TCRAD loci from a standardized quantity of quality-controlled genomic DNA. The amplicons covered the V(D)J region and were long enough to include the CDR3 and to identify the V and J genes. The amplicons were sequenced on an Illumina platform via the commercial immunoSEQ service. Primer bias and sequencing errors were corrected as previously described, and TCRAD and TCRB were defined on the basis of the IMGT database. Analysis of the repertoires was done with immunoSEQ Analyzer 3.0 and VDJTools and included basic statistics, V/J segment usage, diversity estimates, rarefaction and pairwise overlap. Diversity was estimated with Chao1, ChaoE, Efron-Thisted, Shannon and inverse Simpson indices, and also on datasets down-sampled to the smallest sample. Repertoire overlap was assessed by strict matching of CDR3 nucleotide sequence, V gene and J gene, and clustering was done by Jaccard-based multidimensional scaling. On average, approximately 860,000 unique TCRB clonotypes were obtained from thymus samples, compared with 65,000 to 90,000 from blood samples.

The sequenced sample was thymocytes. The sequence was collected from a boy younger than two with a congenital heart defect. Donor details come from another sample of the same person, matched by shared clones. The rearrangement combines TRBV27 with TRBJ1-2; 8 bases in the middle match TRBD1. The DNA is TGTGCCAGCCGCGGACAGGGCTATGGCTACACCTTC. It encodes CASRGQGYGYTF.